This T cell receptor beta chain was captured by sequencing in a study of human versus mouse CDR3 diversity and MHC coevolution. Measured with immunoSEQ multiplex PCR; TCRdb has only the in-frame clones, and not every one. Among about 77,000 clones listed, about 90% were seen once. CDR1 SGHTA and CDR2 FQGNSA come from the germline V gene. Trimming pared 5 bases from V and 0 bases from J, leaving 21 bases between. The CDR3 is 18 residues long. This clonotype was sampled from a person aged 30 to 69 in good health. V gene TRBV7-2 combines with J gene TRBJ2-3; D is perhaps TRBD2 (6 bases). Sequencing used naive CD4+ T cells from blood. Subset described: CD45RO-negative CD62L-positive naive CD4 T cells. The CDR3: CASSPLAASPSSTDTQYF. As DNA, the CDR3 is TGTGCCAGCAGCCCACTAGCCGCCTCGCCGTCTAGCACAGATACGCAGTATTTT.